This T cell receptor beta chain was recorded in a study of control samples from healthy donors and cancer patients. This CDR3 has 15 residues. V lost 8 bases and J 5 bases, leaving 19 bases between the germline ends. Germline V gene lookup returns CDR1 SGHNT and CDR2 YENEEA. This clone turned up a few times. Sequencing used immunoSEQ multiplex PCR; TCRdb keeps in-frame clones, though not all of them. The sample records over 25,000 clones, approximately 87% being singletons. The V and J genes are TRBV11-3 and TRBJ1-5, with D perhaps TRBD1 (6 bases). The material sequenced was PBMCs. This sequence was found in a woman aged 40 to 50 with lung cancer. The CDR3 DNA sequence: TGTGCCAGCGGAGGGAGACAGGAGGTTTATCAGCCCCAGCATTTT. It yields the protein CASGGRQEVYQPQHF.